The 32 T cell receptor beta chains listed next were all sequenced from one sample in a study of vaccination effects on CD4 cells after COVID-19. CD4+ T cells were isolated after less than 13 days of culture. Data came from immunoSEQ multiplex PCR; TCRdb stores just in-frame clones and leaves some out. The sample has about 74,000 clones; over 60% are singletons. Their specific antigens are unknown. Sequencing used CD4+ T cells from PBMCs cultured without peptide, obtained before COVID-19 vaccination. The source is a human donor who received a COVID-19 vaccine.

The chain has TRBV7-9 and TRBJ2-1; tentatively, D is TRBD1 (7 bases). Germline V lookup: CDR1 SEHNR, CDR2 FQNEAQ (reference sequence). The V and J ends lost 8 bases and 4 bases respectively, with 18 bases between them. The CDR3 runs to 15 residues. The DNA of the CDR3 is TGTGCCAGCCTGCCGGGAGCGGACAGGTACAATGAGCAGTTCTTC. Its translation: CASLPGADRYNEQFF.

V gene TRBV11-2 combines with J gene TRBJ1-5; 9 bases are shared with TRBD1. Germline V gives CDR1 SGHAT, CDR2 FQNNGV. The trim removed 6 bases at V and 16 bases at J, leaving 10 bases unmatched. The CDR3 consists of 12 residues. The CDR3 coding sequence is TGTGCCAGCAGTCAAGAGGGGACAGGGCTACATTTT. Its protein product is CASSQEGTGLHF. Based on the CDR3 plus reference TRBV11-2 and TRBJ1-5, the full variable domain is EAGVAQSPRYKIIEKRQSVAFWCNPISGHATLYWYQQILGQGPKLLIQFQNNGVVDDSQLPKDRFSAERLKGVDSTLKIQPAKLEDSAVYLCASSQEGTGLHFGDGTRLSIL.

This clone came up once. The chain joins TRBV7-8 to TRBJ2-7; TRBD1 matches 7 bases. Germline V gene data show CDR1 as SGHVS and CDR2 as FQNEAQ. This CDR3 has 17 amino acids. The junction had 15 bases not matched to a gene; V was cut back by 1 base and J by 6 bases. This CDR3 is CASSLEGSVGGWREQYV. In nucleotides, the CDR3 is TGTGCCAGCAGCTTAGAAGGGTCGGTAGGGGGCTGGCGCGAGCAGTACGTC.

This CDR3 is CASSEYGTVSYEQYV. The CDR3, as DNA: TGTGCCAGCAGTGAATATGGGACAGTCTCCTACGAGCAGTACGTC. This chain connects TRBV6-1 to TRBJ2-7, with 7 bases fitting TRBD1. CDR3 length equals 15 residues. Germline values: CDR1 MNHNS, CDR2 SASEGT. V was pared by 2 bases and J by 0 bases, with 4 bases of the junction left unmatched.

A single count supports this clone. This chain connects TRBV14 to TRBJ2-7, with no clear D. Looked up from germline, CDR1 is SGHDN and CDR2 is FVKESK. The CDR3 covers 16 residues. The V and J ends lost 1 base and 5 bases respectively, with 18 bases between them. This chain's CDR3 is CASSQVSFIGRNEQYV. CDR3 DNA: TGTGCCAGCAGCCAAGTTTCCTTTATCGGGCGAAACGAGCAGTACGTC.

This sequence joins TRBV30 and TRBJ2-3; D ambiguous. CDR1 and CDR2 (germline): GTSNPN, SVGIG (reference sequence). Deletions cut 3 bases from V and 6 bases from J, with 13 bases between. This CDR3 has 13 residues. The CDR3 DNA follows: TGTGCCTGGAGCCCTAACTCTGAGGATACGCAGTATTTT. Residues: CAWSPNSEDTQYF.

The chain joins TRBV5-1 to TRBJ1-2; possibly TRBD1 for D (6 bases). Deletions cut 1 base from V and 4 bases from J, with 11 bases between. The CDR3 is 14 residues long. Germline CDR1 and CDR2: SGHRS and YFSETQ. The CDR3 DNA follows: TGCGCCAGCAGCTTGTTGGGGGCAGGCTATGGCTACACCTTC. Amino acids: CASSLLGAGYGYTF. Using reference TRBV5-1 and TRBJ1-2 for the parts outside the CDR3, the full variable domain is KAGVTQTPRYLIKTRGQQVTLSCSPISGHRSVSWYQQTPGQGLQFLFEYFSETQRNKGNFPGRFSGRQFSNSRSEMNVSTLELGDSALYLCASSLLGAGYGYTFGSGTRLTVV.

This chain connects TRBV19 to TRBJ1-1; D is unresolved. The germline CDR1 and CDR2 sequences are LNHDA and SQIVND (reference sequence). The CDR3 has 13 residues. The V end lost 7 bases, the J end lost 1 base, and 10 bases lay between the germline ends. The CDR3 sequence: CASTATGNTEAFF. CDR3 DNA sequence: TGTGCCAGTACTGCGACGGGGAACACTGAAGCTTTCTTT.

V usage is TRBV7-2 and J usage is TRBJ1-1; D not resolved. Trimming removed 2 bases at V and 1 base at J, with 5 bases between. CDR3 size: 13 residues. Germline V gene data show CDR1 as SGHTA and CDR2 as FQGNSA. CDR3: CASSLQRNTEAFF. The CDR3 DNA reads as TGTGCCAGCAGCTTACAGCGGAACACTGAAGCTTTCTTT. Supplemented by reference TRBV7-2 and TRBJ1-1, the full variable domain reads GAGVSQSPSNKVTEKGKDVELRCDPISGHTALYWYRQSLGQGLEFLIYFQGNSAPDKSGLPSDRFSAERTGGSVSTLTIQRTQQEDSAVYLCASSLQRNTEAFFGQGTRLTVV.

The sample holds one count of this clone. The V and J genes are TRBV6-5 and TRBJ1-2; D is perhaps TRBD1 (6 bases). Trimming cost V 10 bases and J 13 bases, with 28 bases left between them. Per germline, CDR1 MNHEY and CDR2 SVGAGI. CDR3 length: 14 residues. The CDR3 coding sequence is TGTGCCACCCTAGGGGGGACGGTTCAGGCGGCAAGCACCTTC. Its translation is CATLGGTVQAASTF.

This chain links TRBV12-3 or TRBV12-4 with TRBJ2-7; perhaps TRBD2 as D (5 bases). V lost 3 bases to trimming and J lost 4 bases, with 10 bases between them. The CDR3 loop spans 13 amino acids. For the CDR3, the DNA is TGTGCCAGCAGTTTTGGACGGACTTACGAGCAGTACGTC. Translating gives CASSFGRTYEQYV.

The chain links TRBV5-5 to TRBJ2-2; TRBD1 matches 8 bases. The CDR3 is made up of 16 amino acids. CDR1 and CDR2 (germline): SGHKS, YYEKEE (reference sequence). V lost 5 bases and J lost 3; bases outside the gene matches: 9. Here the CDR3 reads CASSRGQGGYTGELFF. Written as DNA, the CDR3 is TGTGCCAGCAGTCGCGGACAGGGCGGTTACACCGGGGAGCTGTTTTTT.

The chain uses TRBV30 and TRBJ2-3; 7 nucleotides match TRBD1. Germline values: CDR1 GTSNPN, CDR2 SVGIG (reference sequence). The junction had 4 bases not matched to a gene; V was cut back by 2 bases and J by 2 bases. This CDR3 is 14 amino acids long. CDR3 amino acids: CAWSLGGPTDTQYF. The CDR3 DNA follows: TGTGCCTGGAGTTTAGGGGGCCCCACAGATACGCAGTATTTT. The variable domain in full, with the rest retrieved from reference TRBV30 and TRBJ2-3, is SQTIHQWPATLVQPVGSPLSLECTVEGTSNPNLYWYRQAAGRGLQLLFYSVGIGQISSEVPQNLSASRPQDRQFILSSKKLLLSDSGFYLCAWSLGGPTDTQYFGPGTRLTVL.

This clone was seen only once. V is TRBV5-5 and J is TRBJ1-5, with D perhaps TRBD1 (6 bases). Trimming cost V 2 bases and J 5 bases, with 8 bases left between them. In germline, CDR1 is SGHKS, CDR2 YYEKEE (reference sequence). CDR3 size: 13 residues. The CDR3 reads CASSLQGYQPQHF. CDR3 sequence (DNA): TGTGCCAGCAGCTTACAGGGTTATCAGCCCCAGCATTTT. Full variable domain (rest looked up from reference TRBV5-5 and TRBJ1-5): DAGVTQSPTHLIKTRGQQVTLRCSPISGHKSVSWYQQVLGQGPQFIFQYYEKEERGRGNFPDRFSARQFPNYSSELNVNALLLGDSALYLCASSLQGYQPQHFGDGTRLSIL.

J is TRBJ2-1 and V is TRBV19; 10 positions match TRBD1. Trimming removed 4 bases from V and 7 bases from J; junction bases left unmatched: 4. From germline, CDR1 is LNHDA and CDR2 SQIVND (reference sequence). The CDR3 contains 14 residues. In DNA form, the CDR3 reads TGTGCCAGTAGTACCAGGACAGGGGGTAATGAGCAGTTCTTC. Translation: CASSTRTGGNEQFF.

The rearrangement uses TRBV6-7 and TRBJ1-1, with 7 positions matching TRBD1. Being an ORF, TRBV6-7 has a function that is uncertain. V lost 3 bases, J lost 5 bases, and 12 bases stayed unmatched. The CDR3 extends over 16 amino acids. The CDR3 is CASSYWGRQGCTEAFF. DNA of the CDR3: TGTGCCAGCAGTTATTGGGGACGACAGGGATGTACTGAAGCTTTCTTT.

This clone was recorded once. The genes are TRBV6-5 and TRBJ2-7; 7 bases are a match to TRBD1. The J segment lost 2 bases and the V segment lost 7 bases, leaving 8 bases of the junction unmatched. The CDR3 extends over 14 amino acids. CDR1 and CDR2 from the germline V gene are MNHEY and SVGAGI. The CDR3 nucleotides are TGTGCCAGCACCACTAGACAGGGTCCCTACGAGCAGTACGTC. It translates to CASTTRQGPYEQYV.

As DNA, the CDR3 is TGTGCCAGCAGTGCCGGGACAGGGGGTTCTGAGACCCAGTACTTC. The encoded protein is CASSAGTGGSETQYF. This sequence joins TRBV6-4 and TRBJ2-5, with 11 bases identical to TRBD1. Germline V gene data show CDR1 as MRHNA and CDR2 as SNTAGT. The CDR3 is 15 amino acids. With 4 bases clipped from V and 5 bases from J, the junction kept 6 bases outside the gene matches.

This clone turned up a few times. V and J are TRBV6-5 and TRBJ1-6; 7 bases map to TRBD1. Per the germline V gene, CDR1 is MNHEY and CDR2 is SVGAGI. Trimming took 5 bases from V and 11 from J; bases not matched to a gene: 9. The CDR3 is 14 amino acids. The CDR3 DNA reads as TGTGCCAGCAGTCCGACAGGGATAGGAACACCCCTCCACTTT. Its translation: CASSPTGIGTPLHF.

The chain links TRBV18 to TRBJ1-4; possibly TRBD1 for D (5 bases). Trimming shortened V by 4 bases and J by 5 bases, and 14 bases separated the two germline ends. CDR1 and CDR2 from the germline V gene are KGHSH and LQKENI. This CDR3 spans 15 amino acids. The CDR3 nucleotides read TGTGCCAGCTCACTCAGACAGCAATCAAATGAAAAACTGTTTTTT. Amino acid sequence: CASSLRQQSNEKLFF.

The chain has TRBV6-5 and TRBJ1-4; a weak D match, TRBD1 (5 bases). The V end lost 2 bases, the J end lost 2 bases, and 6 bases lay between the germline ends. The CDR3 runs to 14 residues. The germline V gene encodes CDR1 MNHEY and CDR2 SVGAGI. The CDR3 coding sequence is TGTGCCAGCAGTTACGAGGGGACTAATGAAAAACTGTTTTTT. Translation gives CASSYEGTNEKLFF.

This clone has more than one count but fewer than ten. The J gene is TRBJ2-2, the V gene TRBV2; D not resolved. The germline V gene has CDR1 SNHLY and CDR2 FYNNEI. There are 11 residues in the CDR3. Trimming removed 8 bases at V and 8 bases at J, with 9 bases between. For the CDR3, the DNA is TGTGCCAGCGGTACGACAGGGGAGCTGTTTTTT. As protein: CASGTTGELFF.

This clone occurred a few times. The chain is built from TRBV18 and TRBJ2-2, with TRBD1 as a possible D gene (6 bases). The CDR3 loop spans 14 amino acids. V lost 5 bases to trimming and J lost 4 bases, with 11 bases between them. CDR1 and CDR2 (germline): KGHSH, LQKENI. This CDR3 is CASSNSDSTGELFF. The CDR3 bases are TGTGCCAGCTCAAATTCGGACAGCACCGGGGAGCTGTTTTTT.

The gene calls are TRBV6-1 and TRBJ1-5; a possible D gene is TRBD1 (5 bases). Looked up from germline, CDR1 is MNHNS and CDR2 is SASEGT. V was pared by 1 base and J by 12 bases, with 10 bases between. This CDR3 has 12 residues. The CDR3 coding sequence is TGTGCCAGCAGTGAAGGGGGGGTGCGCCAGCATTTT. It translates to CASSEGGVRQHF.

The rearrangement uses TRBV4-2 and TRBJ1-5; tentatively, D is TRBD1 (5 bases). Trimming took off 4 bases at V and 2 bases at J, with 12 bases between the two ends. The germline V gene has CDR1 LGHNA and CDR2 YNFKEQ. This CDR3 comprises 15 residues. The CDR3 sequence: CASSRDRDGNQPQHF. The CDR3, as DNA: TGTGCCAGCAGCCGGGACCGGGACGGCAATCAGCCCCAGCATTTT.

V usage is TRBV10-3 and J usage is TRBJ2-2, with 7 bases lining up with TRBD1. This CDR3 contains 14 residues. Germline loops: CDR1 ENHRY, CDR2 SYGVKD. V dropped 9 bases and J dropped 3; count of bases not matched to a gene: 7. The CDR3 DNA reads TGTGCCATAGGGGGCAGCCGAGACACCGGGGAGCTGTTTTTT. It translates to CAIGGSRDTGELFF.

This clone was counted only a few times. The chain uses TRBV6-5 and TRBJ2-2; 11 bases agree with TRBD2. V was pared by 5 bases and J by 4 bases, with 3 bases of the junction left unmatched. Germline loops: CDR1 MNHEY, CDR2 SVGAGI. The CDR3 length is 15 residues. This CDR3 is CASSRTSGFTGELFF. The DNA of the CDR3 is TGTGCCAGCAGTCGGACTAGCGGGTTCACCGGGGAGCTGTTTTTT.

This clone appeared a few times. The V call is TRBV19, the J call TRBJ1-5; D is unclear. From germline, CDR1 is LNHDA and CDR2 SQIVND (reference sequence). This CDR3 has 15 residues. V was shortened by 5 bases and J by 0 bases, with 11 bases between the two germline ends. CDR3 amino acids: CASSEQRYSNQPQHF. The CDR3 bases are TGTGCCAGTAGTGAACAGAGATATAGCAATCAGCCCCAGCATTTT.

The chain uses TRBV5-1 and TRBJ1-3; no definite D call. Deletions cut 1 base from V and 8 bases from J, with 10 bases between. The CDR3 contains 13 residues. Germline V gene data show CDR1 as SGHRS and CDR2 as YFSETQ. For the CDR3, the DNA is TGCGCCAGCAGCTTGAAGTTCGGGGACACCATATATTTT. Translated: CASSLKFGDTIYF.

In this sample, this clone turned up a few times. This chain uses TRBV6-6 with TRBJ1-5, with D unclear. The CDR3 consists of 15 residues. Trimming cost V 0 bases and J 1 base, with 7 bases left between them. Germline V gives CDR1 MNHNY, CDR2 SVGAGI (reference sequence). CDR3 bases: TGTGCCAGCAGTTACTCGGATACAAGCAATCAGCCCCAGCATTTT. Its translation is CASSYSDTSNQPQHF.

V usage is TRBV4-1 and J usage is TRBJ1-5, with D maybe TRBD1 (5 bases). The V end was cut by 1 base, the J end by 3 bases, with 13 bases between. This CDR3 comprises 16 residues. The germline V gene has CDR1 MGHRA and CDR2 YSYEKL. CDR3 DNA sequence: TGCGCCAGCAGCCAAGTGGGGGGGAGTGTCAATCAGCCCCAGCATTTT. Protein: CASSQVGGSVNQPQHF.

The chain combines TRBV5-1 with TRBJ2-6; 10 nucleotides align to TRBD1. The CDR3 length is 18 residues. CDR1 SGHRS and CDR2 YFSETQ come from the germline V gene. V gave up 4 bases and J gave up 1 base; unmatched junction bases: 8. CDR3 DNA: TGCGCCAGCAGCCCGGGACAGGGGATACGTTCTGGGGCCAACGTCCTGACTTTC. Translated: CASSPGQGIRSGANVLTF.